The clone carrying this TCR beta chain was found once. The antigen remains undetermined. This was a deep-level run. This table comes from immunoSEQ multiplex PCR, and its TCRdb copy is limited to in-frame clones, with some not included. Of some 790,000 clones detected, roughly two thirds appear once; the ten largest clones hold around 1.8%. The sample comes from a study of shared clonotypes between healthy human individuals. Study-wide results and caveats: Sharing across four donors was highest in naive CD4 (around 5%) and lowest in memory CD8 (around 0.4%). The study found lower generation probabilities in non-shared clonotypes than in those shared by all four donors.

The sequence was collected from a woman in her 30s in good health. Sequencing input: memory CD4+ T cells sorted from blood. Subset meaning: CD45RA-negative fraction.

The CDR3 reads CASSQVMRLAGAIHEQYF. In DNA form, the CDR3 reads TGTGCCAGCAGCCAAGTGATGAGACTAGCGGGAGCAATACACGAGCAGTACTTC. The chain has TRBV4-2 and TRBJ2-7; 12 positions agree with TRBD2. V was clipped by 1 base and J by 5 bases; unmatched bases: 12. Germline values: CDR1 LGHNA, CDR2 YNFKEQ. The CDR3 sequence is 18 residues long.